This note documents a single T cell receptor (beta chain) sequence. The data were obtained in a study of blood T cell repertoires in COVID-19. Study-wide background: COVID-19 samples, acute and convalescent, were from the United States, Italy and Spain. T cells, B-cell-depleted T cells, or PBMCs supplied cDNA or gDNA.

Trimming at V came to 3 bases and at J to 2 bases, leaving 7 bases not matched to a gene. Germline CDR1 is DFQATT and CDR2 is SNEGSKA (reference sequence). The CDR3 loop spans 15 amino acids. Authors' data handling: Amplification of reference gene primers was used by the study to estimate nucleated cell counts. Using immunoSEQ multiplex PCR, the repertoire was profiled, and TCRdb retains in-frame clones only, with some absent. V and J calls and clone size are given by that table; D and trimming were obtained from the DNA. The sample comprises around 140,000 clones, around 87% of which are singletons, and 8.6% rests with the top ten.

The chain employs TRBV20-1 and TRBJ2-7; the match to TRBD2 covers 10 bases. The sample taken for sequencing was peripheral blood. This receptor was identified in a woman aged 45 to 65 with active or convalescent COVID-19. CDR3 in amino acids: CSASPSGRAPYEQYF. In nucleotides, the CDR3 is TGCAGTGCTAGTCCAAGCGGGAGGGCCCCCTACGAGCAGTACTTC.